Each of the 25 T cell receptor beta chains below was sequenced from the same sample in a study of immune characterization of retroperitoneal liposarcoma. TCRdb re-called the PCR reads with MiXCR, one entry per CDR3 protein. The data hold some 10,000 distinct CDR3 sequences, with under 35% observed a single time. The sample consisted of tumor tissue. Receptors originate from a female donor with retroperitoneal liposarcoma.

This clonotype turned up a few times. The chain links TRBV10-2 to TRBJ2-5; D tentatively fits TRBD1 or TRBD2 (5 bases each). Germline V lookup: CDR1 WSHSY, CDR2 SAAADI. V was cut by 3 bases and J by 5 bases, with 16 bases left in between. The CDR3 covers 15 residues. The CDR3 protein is CASSDLFLGTETQYF. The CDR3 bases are TGCGCCAGCAGTGATCTCTTTCTGGGGACGGAGACCCAGTACTTC.

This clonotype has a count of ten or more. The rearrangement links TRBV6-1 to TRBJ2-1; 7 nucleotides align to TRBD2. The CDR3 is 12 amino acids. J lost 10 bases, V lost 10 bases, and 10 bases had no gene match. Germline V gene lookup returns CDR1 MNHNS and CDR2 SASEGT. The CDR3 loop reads CATMRGRSEQFF. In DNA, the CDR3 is TGTGCCACAATGCGGGGGAGAAGCGAGCAGTTCTTC.

CDR3 sequence (DNA): TGTGCCAGCAGTTGGGACAGGGCCTACGAGCAGTACTTC. Translated: CASSWDRAYEQYF. V usage is TRBV6-6 and J usage is TRBJ2-1; TRBD1 aligns across 9 bases. Matching the DNA end better, TRBJ2-7 makes the J call doubtful. The CDR3 length is 13 residues. Looked up from germline, CDR1 is MNHNY and CDR2 is SVGAGI (reference sequence).

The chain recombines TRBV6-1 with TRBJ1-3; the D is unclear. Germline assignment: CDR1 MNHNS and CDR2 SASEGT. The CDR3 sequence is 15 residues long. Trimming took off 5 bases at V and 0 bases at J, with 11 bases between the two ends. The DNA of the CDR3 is TGTGCCAGCAGTACCCCGCTCGGCTCTGGAAACACCATATATTTT. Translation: CASSTPLGSGNTIYF.

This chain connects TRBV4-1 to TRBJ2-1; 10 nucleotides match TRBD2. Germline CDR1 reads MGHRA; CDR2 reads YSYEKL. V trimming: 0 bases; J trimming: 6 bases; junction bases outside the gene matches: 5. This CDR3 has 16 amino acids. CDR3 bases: TGCGCCAGCAGCCAAGAGCGAGCGGGGGGGCTCAATGAGCAGTTCTTC. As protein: CASSQERAGGLNEQFF.

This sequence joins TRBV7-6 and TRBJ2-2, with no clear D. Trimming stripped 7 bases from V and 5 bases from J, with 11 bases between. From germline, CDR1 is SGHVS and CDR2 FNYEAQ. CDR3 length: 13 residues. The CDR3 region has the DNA TGTGCCAGCAACTTCCTGGAGACCGGGGAGCTGTTTTTT. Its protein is CASNFLETGELFF. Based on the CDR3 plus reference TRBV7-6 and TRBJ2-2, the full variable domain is GAGVSQSPRYKVTKRGQDVALRCDPISGHVSLYWYRQALGQGPEFLTYFNYEAQQDKSGLPNDRFSAERPEGSISTLTIQRTEQRDSAMYRCASNFLETGELFFGEGSRLTVL.

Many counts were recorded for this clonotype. CDR3 sequence reads: CASSYTSRGLTEAFF. For the CDR3, the DNA is TGTGCCAGCAGTTACACTAGTCGTGGGCTCACTGAAGCTTTCTTT. The rearrangement uses TRBV6-5 and TRBJ1-1; D is unclear. The ends were cut back, 2 bases at V and 4 bases at J, with 14 bases in the middle. Per germline, CDR1 MNHEY and CDR2 SVGAGI. The CDR3 spans 15 residues.

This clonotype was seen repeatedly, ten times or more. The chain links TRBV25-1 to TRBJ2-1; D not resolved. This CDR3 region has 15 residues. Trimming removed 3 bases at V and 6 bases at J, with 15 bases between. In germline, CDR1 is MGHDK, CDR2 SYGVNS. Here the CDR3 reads CASSDLKDLINEQFF. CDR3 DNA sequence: TGTGCCAGCAGTGATCTAAAGGACCTCATCAATGAGCAGTTCTTC. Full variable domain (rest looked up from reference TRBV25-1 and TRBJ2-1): EADIYQTPRYLVIGTGKKITLECSQTMGHDKMYWYQQDPGMELHLIHYSYGVNSTEKGDLSSESTVSRIRTEHFPLTLESARPSHTSQYLCASSDLKDLINEQFFGPGTRLTVL.

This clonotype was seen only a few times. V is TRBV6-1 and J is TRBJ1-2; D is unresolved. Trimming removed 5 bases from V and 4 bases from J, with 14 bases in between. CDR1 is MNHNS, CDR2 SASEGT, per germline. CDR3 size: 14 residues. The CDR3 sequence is CASSFRQQSYGYTF. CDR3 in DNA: TGTGCCAGCAGTTTCCGACAACAGAGCTATGGCTACACCTTC.

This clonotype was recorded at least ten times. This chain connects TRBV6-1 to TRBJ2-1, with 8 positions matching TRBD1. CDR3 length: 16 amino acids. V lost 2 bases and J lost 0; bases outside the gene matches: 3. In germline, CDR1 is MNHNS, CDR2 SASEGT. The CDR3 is CASSERTGGSYNEQFF. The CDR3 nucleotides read TGTGCCAGCAGTGAACGAACAGGGGGCTCCTACAATGAGCAGTTCTTC.

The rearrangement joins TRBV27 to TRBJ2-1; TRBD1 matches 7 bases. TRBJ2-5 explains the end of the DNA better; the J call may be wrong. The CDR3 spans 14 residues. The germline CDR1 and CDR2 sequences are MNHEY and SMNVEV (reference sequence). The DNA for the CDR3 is TGTGCCAGCAGGGAACAGGGGATCCAAGAGACCCAGTACTTC. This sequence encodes CASREQGIQETQYF.

The CDR3 protein is CASSHTGTGWDEQFF. CDR3 coding DNA: TGCGCCAGCAGCCACACGGGGACAGGGTGGGATGAGCAGTTCTTC. V is TRBV4-1 and J is TRBJ2-1; 9 nucleotides match TRBD1. Trimming at V came to 3 bases and at J to 8 bases, leaving 8 bases not matched to a gene. Germline V gene sequence: CDR1 MGHRA, CDR2 YSYEKL. This CDR3 is built from 15 residues.

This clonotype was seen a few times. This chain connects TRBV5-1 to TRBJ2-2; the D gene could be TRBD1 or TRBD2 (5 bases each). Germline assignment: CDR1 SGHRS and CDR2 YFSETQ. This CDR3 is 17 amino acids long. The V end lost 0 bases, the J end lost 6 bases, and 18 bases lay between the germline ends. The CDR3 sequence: CASSLEGPRIAPGELFF. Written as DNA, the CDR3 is TGCGCCAGCAGCTTGGAGGGACCACGAATAGCGCCCGGGGAGCTGTTTTTT.

The CDR3 is CASRTPLDEKLFF. The CDR3 bases are TGTGCCAGCAGGACTCCCTTGGATGAAAAACTGTTTTTT. The chain carries TRBV6-1 and TRBJ1-4; no reliable D call. V dropped 6 bases and J dropped 6 bases, with 11 bases sitting between them. The CDR3 is made up of 13 amino acids. Germline V gene data show CDR1 as MNHNS and CDR2 as SASEGT.

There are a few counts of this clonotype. The CDR3 bases are TGTGCCAGCAGTGAAGGGACAGGGGGCTCCTACGAGCAGTACTTC. Amino acid sequence: CASSEGTGGSYEQYF. The V gene is TRBV6-1, the J gene TRBJ2-1; 10 bases are shared with TRBD1. The DNA end is a closer match to TRBJ2-7, so the J assignment may be wrong. The CDR3 runs 15 residues. CDR1 MNHNS and CDR2 SASEGT come from the germline V gene.

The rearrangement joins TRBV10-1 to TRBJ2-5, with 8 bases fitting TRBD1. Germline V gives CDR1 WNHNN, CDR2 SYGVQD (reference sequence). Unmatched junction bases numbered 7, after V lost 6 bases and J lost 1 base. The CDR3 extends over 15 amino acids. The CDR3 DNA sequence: TGCGCCAGCAGACCTTCCGGGACAGGCCAAGAGACCCAGTACTTC. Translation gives CASRPSGTGQETQYF.

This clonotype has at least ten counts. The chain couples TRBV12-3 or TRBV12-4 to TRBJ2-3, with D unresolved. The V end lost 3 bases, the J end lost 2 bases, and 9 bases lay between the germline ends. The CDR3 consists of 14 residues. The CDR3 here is CASSLSKDTDTQYF. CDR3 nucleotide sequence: TGTGCCAGCAGTTTGTCAAAGGACACAGATACGCAGTATTTT.

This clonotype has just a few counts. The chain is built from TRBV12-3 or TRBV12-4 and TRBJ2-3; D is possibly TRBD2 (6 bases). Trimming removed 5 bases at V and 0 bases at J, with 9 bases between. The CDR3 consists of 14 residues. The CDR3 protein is CASSQLASTDTQYF. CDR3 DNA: TGTGCCAGCAGTCAACTAGCTAGCACAGATACGCAGTATTTT.

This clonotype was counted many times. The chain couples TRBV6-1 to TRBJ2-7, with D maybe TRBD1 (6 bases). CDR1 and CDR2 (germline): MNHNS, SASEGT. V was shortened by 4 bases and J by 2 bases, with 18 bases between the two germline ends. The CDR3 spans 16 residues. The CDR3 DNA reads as TGTGCCAGCAGTGCATTGACCGGGACACACGCCTACGAGCAGTACTTC. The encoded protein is CASSALTGTHAYEQYF.

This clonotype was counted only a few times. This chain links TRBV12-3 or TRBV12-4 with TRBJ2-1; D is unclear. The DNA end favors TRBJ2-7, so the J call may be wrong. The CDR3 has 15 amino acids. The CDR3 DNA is TGTGCCAGCACATTCTCGATGATACACCACAATGAGCAGTACTTC. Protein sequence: CASTFSMIHHNEQYF.

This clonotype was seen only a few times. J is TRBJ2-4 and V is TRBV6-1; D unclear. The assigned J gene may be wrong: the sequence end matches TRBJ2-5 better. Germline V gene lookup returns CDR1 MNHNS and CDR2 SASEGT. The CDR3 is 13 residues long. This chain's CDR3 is CASSYFGQETQYF. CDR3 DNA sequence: TGTGCCAGCAGTTATTTTGGGCAAGAGACCCAGTACTTC.

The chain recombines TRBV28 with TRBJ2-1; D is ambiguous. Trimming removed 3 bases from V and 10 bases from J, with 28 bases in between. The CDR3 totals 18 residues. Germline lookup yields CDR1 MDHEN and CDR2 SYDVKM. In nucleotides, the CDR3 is TGTGCCAGCAGTTTCTCGTTAATTTCGCCTGATTCAACCAACGAGCAGTTCTTC. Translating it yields CASSFSLISPDSTNEQFF. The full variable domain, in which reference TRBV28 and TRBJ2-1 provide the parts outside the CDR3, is DVKVTQSSRYLVKRTGEKVFLECVQDMDHENMFWYRQDPGLGLRLIYFSYDVKMKEKGDIPEGYSVSREKKERFSLILESASTNQTSMYLCASSFSLISPDSTNEQFFGPGTRLTVL.

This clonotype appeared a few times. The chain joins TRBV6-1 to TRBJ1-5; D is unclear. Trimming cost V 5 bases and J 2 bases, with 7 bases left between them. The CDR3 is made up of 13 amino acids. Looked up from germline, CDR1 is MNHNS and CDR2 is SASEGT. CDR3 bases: TGTGCCAGCAGTACGGCAGGCAATCAGCCCCAGCATTTT. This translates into CASSTAGNQPQHF.

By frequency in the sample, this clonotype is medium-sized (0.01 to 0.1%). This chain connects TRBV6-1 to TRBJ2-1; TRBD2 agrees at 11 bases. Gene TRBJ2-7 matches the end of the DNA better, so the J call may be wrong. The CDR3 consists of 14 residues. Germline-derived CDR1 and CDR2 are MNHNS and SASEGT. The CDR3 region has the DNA TGTGCCAGCAGTAGACTAGCGGGGAACAATGAGCAGTACTTC. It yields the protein CASSRLAGNNEQYF.

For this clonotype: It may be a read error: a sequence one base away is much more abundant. CDR3 coding DNA: TGTGCCAGCAGACATAGACAGGGGAGGTACAATAAGCAGTACTTC. It is translated as CASRHRQGRYNKQYF. The J gene is TRBJ2-1, the V gene TRBV6-1; TRBD1 agrees at 8 bases. The J call is doubtful: the DNA matches TRBJ2-7 better. Germline values: CDR1 MNHNS, CDR2 SASEGT. The CDR3 is made up of 15 amino acids.